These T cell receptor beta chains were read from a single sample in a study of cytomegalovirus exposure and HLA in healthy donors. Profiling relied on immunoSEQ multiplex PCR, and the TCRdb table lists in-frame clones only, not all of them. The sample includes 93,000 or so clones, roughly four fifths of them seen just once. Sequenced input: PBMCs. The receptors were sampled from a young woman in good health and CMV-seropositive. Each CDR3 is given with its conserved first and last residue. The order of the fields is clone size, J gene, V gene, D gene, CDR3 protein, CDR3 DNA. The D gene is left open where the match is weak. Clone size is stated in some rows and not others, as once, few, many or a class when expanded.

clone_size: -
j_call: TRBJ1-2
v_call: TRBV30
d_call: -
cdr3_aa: CAWRDSRIYGYTF
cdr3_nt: TGTGCCTGGAGGGACAGTAGGATTTATGGCTACACCTTC

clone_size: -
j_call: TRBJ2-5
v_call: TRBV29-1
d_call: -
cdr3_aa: CSVGDTQETQYF
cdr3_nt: TGCAGCGTCGGGGACACCCAAGAGACCCAGTACTTC

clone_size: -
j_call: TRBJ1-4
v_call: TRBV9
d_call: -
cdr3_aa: CASSEENSGSEKLFF
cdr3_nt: TGTGCCAGCAGCGAGGAGAATTCCGGGAGTGAAAAACTGTTTTTT

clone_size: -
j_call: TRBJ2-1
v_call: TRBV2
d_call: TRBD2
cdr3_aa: CASRRASGARSRFF
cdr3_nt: TGTGCCAGCAGGAGGGCTAGCGGGGCTCGATCTCGGTTCTTC

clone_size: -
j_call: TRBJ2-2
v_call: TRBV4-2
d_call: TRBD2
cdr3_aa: CASSQERGGAGLRGLFF
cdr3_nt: TGTGCCAGCAGCCAAGAGCGCGGGGGAGCGGGATTGCGTGGGCTGTTTTTT

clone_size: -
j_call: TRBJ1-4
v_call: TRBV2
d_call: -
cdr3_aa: CASSESPNRVVGKLFF
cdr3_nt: TGTGCCAGCAGTGAATCTCCTAACAGGGTAGTAGGAAAACTGTTTTTT

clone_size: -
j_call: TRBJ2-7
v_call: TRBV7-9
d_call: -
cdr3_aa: CASTPRGTGGFYEQYF
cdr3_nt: TGTGCCAGCACCCCTCGGGGTACGGGCGGGTTCTACGAGCAGTACTTC

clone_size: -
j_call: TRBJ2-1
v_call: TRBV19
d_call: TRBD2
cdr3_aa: CASTALAGVGNEQFF
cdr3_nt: TGTGCCAGTACTGCCCTAGCGGGAGTTGGTAATGAGCAGTTCTTC

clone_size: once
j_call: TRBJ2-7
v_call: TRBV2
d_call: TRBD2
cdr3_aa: CASSEAGGLPYEQYF
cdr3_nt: TGTGCCAGCAGTGAAGCCGGGGGACTACCCTACGAGCAGTACTTC

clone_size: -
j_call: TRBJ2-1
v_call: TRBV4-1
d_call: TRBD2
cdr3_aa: CASSHAKTSGSNEQFF
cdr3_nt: TGCGCCAGCAGCCATGCTAAGACTAGCGGGAGCAATGAGCAGTTCTTC

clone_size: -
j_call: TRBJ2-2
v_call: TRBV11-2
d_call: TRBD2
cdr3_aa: CASSSSGRGAGELFF
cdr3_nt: TGTGCCAGCAGCTCTAGCGGGAGGGGAGCCGGGGAGCTGTTTTTT

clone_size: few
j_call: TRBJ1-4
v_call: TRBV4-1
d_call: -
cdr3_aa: CASSQAETVNEKLFF
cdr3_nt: TGCGCCAGCAGCCAAGCGGAGACTGTCAATGAAAAACTGTTTTTT

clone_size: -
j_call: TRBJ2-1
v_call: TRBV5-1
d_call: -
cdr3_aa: CASSIGTSSYNEQFF
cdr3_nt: TGCGCCAGCAGTATAGGAACTAGCTCCTACAATGAGCAGTTCTTC

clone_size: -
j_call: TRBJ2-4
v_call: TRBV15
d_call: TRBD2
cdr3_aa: CATSRDTTGLAGIKNIQYF
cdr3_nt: TGTGCCACCAGCAGAGATACAACAGGACTAGCGGGAATCAAAAACATTCAGTACTTC

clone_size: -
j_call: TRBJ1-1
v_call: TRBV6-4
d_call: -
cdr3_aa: CASSDTMNTEAFF
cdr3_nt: TGTGCCAGCAGTGACACAATGAACACTGAAGCTTTCTTT

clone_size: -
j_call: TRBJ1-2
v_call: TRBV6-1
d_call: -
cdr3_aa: CASSPTGSDYGYTF
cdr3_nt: TGTGCCAGCAGTCCCACAGGGTCAGACTATGGCTACACCTTC

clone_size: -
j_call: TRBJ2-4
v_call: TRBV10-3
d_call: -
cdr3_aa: CAISGQGGGKNIQYF
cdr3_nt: TGTGCCATCAGCGGCCAGGGGGGAGGCAAAAACATTCAGTACTTC

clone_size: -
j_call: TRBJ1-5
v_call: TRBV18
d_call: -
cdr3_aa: CASSPVDNYNQPQHF
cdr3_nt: TGTGCCAGCTCACCAGTGGACAACTACAATCAGCCCCAGCATTTT

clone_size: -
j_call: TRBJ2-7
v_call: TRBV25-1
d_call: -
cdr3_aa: CASSEGRGIGQYF
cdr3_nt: TGTGCCAGCAGTGAAGGACGGGGGATTGGGCAGTACTTC

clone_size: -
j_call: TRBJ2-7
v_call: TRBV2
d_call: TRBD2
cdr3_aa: CASSESPLAGLYEQYF
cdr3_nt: TGTGCCAGCAGTGAAAGTCCTCTAGCGGGACTCTACGAGCAGTACTTC

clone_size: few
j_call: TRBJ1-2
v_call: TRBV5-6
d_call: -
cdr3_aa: CASSLEGGEYYGYTF
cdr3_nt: TGTGCCAGCAGCTTGGAAGGTGGGGAGTACTATGGCTACACCTTC

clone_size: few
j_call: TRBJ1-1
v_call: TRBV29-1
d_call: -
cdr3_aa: CSVVQSNTEAFF
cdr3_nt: TGCAGCGTTGTCCAGTCGAACACTGAAGCTTTCTTT

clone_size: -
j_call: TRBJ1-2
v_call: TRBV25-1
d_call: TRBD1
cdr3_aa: CASSTSDRRHGYTF
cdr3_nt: TGTGCCAGCAGTACCTCGGACAGGAGACATGGCTACACCTTC

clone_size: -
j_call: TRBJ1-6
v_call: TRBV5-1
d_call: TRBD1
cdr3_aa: CASSLGQGPNSPLHF
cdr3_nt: TGCGCCAGCAGCCTCGGACAGGGCCCAAATTCACCCCTCCACTTT

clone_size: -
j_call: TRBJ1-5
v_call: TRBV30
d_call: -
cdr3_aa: CAWSVSGRSNQPQHF
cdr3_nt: TGTGCCTGGAGTGTATCTGGGCGAAGCAATCAGCCCCAGCATTTT

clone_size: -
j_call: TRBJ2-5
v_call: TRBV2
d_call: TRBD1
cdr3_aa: CASRGTGPRRETQYF
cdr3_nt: TGTGCCAGCAGGGGGACAGGTCCGAGGCGAGAGACCCAGTACTTC

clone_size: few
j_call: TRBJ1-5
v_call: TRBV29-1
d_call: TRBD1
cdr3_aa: CSVRDSPDQPQHF
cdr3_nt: TGCAGCGTTCGGGACAGTCCTGATCAGCCCCAGCATTTT